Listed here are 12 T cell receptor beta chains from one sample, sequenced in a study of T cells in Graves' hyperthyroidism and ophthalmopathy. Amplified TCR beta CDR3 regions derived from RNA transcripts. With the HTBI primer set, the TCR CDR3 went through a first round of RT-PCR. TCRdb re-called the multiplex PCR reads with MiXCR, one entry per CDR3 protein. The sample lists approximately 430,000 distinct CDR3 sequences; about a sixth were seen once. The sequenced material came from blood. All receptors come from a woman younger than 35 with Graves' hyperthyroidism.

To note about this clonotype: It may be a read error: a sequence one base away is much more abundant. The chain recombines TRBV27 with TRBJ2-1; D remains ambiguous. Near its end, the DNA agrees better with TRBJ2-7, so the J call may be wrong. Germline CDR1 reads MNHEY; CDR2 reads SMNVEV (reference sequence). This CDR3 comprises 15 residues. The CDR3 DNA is TGTGCCAGCAGTTTTCGGCCCTCGGCCCACAATGAGCAGTACTTC. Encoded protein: CASSFRPSAHNEQYF.

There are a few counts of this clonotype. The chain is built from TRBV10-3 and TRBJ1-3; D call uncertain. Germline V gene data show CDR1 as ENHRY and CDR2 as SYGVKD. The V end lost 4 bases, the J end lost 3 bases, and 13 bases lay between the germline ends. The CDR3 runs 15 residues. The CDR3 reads CAISGARGIGNTIYF. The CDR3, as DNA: TGTGCCATCAGTGGGGCTAGAGGAATTGGAAACACCATATATTTT.

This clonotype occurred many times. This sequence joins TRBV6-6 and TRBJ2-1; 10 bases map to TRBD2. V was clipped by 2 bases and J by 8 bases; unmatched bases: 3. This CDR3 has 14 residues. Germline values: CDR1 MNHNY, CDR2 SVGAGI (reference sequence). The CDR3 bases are TGTGCCAGCAGTTACGAGCGGGGGGGCCATGAGCAGTTCTTC. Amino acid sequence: CASSYERGGHEQFF.

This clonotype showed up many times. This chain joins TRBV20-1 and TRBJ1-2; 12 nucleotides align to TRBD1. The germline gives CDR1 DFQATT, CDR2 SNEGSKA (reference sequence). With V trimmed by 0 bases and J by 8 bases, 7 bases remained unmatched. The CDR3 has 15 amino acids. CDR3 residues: CSARDRDRGLEGYTF. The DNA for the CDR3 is TGCAGTGCTAGAGATCGGGACAGGGGGCTGGAGGGCTACACCTTC.

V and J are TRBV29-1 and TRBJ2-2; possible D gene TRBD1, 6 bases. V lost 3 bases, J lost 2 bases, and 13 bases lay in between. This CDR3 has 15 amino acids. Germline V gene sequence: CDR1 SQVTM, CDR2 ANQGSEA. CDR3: CSVDRGRGNTGELFF. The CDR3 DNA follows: TGCAGCGTTGACAGGGGCAGAGGAAACACCGGGGAGCTGTTTTTT.

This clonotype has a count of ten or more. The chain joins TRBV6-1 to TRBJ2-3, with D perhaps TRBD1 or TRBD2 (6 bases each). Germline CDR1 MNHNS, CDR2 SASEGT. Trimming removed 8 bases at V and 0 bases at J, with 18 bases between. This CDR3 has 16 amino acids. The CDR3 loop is CASRGGRVGSTDTQYF. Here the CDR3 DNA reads TGTGCCAGCCGTGGGGGGCGCGTCGGGAGCACAGATACGCAGTATTTT.

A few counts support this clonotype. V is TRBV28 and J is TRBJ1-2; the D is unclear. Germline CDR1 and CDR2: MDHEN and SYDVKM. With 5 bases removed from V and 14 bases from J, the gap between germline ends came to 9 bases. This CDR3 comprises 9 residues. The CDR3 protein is CASSPPRTF. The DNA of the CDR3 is TGTGCCAGCAGTCCCCCTAGAACCTTC.

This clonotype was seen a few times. CDR3 loop: CASSYLQGSNQPQHF. CDR3 in DNA: TGTGCCAGCAGTTACTTACAGGGTAGCAATCAGCCCCAGCATTTT. The chain has TRBV6-4 and TRBJ1-5, with D perhaps matching TRBD1 (6 bases). The V and J ends lost 5 bases and 0 bases respectively, with 11 bases between them. The CDR3 is made up of 15 amino acids. CDR1 MRHNA and CDR2 SNTAGT come from the germline V gene.

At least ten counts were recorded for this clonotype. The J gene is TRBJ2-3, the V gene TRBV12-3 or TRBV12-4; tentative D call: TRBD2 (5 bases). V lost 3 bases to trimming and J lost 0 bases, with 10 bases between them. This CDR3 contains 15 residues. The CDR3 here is CASSLVSASTDTQYF. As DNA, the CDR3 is TGTGCCAGCAGTTTGGTTAGCGCCAGCACAGATACGCAGTATTTT.

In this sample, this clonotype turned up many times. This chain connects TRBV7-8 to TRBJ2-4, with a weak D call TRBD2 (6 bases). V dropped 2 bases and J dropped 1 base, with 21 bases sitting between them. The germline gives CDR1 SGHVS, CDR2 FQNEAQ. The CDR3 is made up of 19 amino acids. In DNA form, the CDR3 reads TGTGCCAGCAGCTTACAACGGGGGTTTCTAACGGGGGCCAAAAACATTCAGTACTTC. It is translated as CASSLQRGFLTGAKNIQYF.

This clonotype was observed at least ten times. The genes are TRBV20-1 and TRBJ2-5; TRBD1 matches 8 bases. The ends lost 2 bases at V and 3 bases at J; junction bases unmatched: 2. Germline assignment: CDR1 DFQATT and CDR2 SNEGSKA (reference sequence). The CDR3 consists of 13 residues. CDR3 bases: TGCAGTGCTAGAAGGACAGGGAAAGAGACCCAGTACTTC. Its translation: CSARRTGKETQYF.

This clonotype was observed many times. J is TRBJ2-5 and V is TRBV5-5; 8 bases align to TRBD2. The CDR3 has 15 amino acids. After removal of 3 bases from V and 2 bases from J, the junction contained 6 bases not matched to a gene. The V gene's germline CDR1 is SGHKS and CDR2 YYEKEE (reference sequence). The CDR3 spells CASSYGGALQETQYF. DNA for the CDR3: TGTGCCAGCAGCTACGGGGGGGCCCTACAAGAGACCCAGTACTTC.